This T cell receptor beta chain was documented in a study of T cells expressing NK-cell markers. TCRdb re-called the 5' RACE reads and catalogs CDR3 proteins one per entry, DNA excluded. This table holds approximately 420,000 distinct CDR3 sequences. Germline loops: CDR1 SGHRS, CDR2 YFSETQ. This CDR3 has 14 amino acids. Sequencing input: blood T cells: a sorted CD56 or NKG2C T cell subset, CD4+ or CD8+ T cells, or bulk PBMC T cells (not recorded which). The rearrangement links TRBV5-1 to TRBJ2-1. The source of this sequence is a woman between 50 and 59 years old in good health. The CDR3 loop reads CASSLAGSLSEQFF. Full variable domain (rest looked up from reference TRBV5-1 and TRBJ2-1): KAGVTQTPRYLIKTRGQQVTLSCSPISGHRSVSWYQQTPGQGLQFLFEYFSETQRNKGNFPGRFSGRQFSNSRSEMNVSTLELGDSALYLCASSLAGSLSEQFFGPGTRLTVL.